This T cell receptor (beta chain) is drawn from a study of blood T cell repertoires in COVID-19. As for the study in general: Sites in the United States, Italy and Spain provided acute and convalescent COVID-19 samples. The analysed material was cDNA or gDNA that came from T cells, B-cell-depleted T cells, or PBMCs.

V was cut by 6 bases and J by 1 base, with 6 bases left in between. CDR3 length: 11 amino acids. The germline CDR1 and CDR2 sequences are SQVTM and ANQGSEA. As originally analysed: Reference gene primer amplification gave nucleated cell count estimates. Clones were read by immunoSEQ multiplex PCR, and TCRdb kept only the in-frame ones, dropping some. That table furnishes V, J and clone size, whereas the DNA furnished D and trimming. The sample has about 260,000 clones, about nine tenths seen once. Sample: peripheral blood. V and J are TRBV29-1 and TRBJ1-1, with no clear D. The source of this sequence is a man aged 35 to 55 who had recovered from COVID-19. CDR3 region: CSVRENTEAFF. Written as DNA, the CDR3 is TGCAGCGTCCGGGAGAACACTGAAGCTTTCTTT.